This TCR beta chain originates from a study of T cells expressing NK-cell markers. This CDR3 has 13 residues. CDR1 MDHEN and CDR2 SYDVKM come from the germline V gene. Worth noting for this clonotype: No antigen is known for it.

TCRdb re-called the 5' RACE reads and gives one entry per CDR3 protein, without DNA. This table lists roughly 350,000 distinct CDR3 sequences. Study-level findings and limits: Researchers report these clonotypes also headed the CD3+CD56-NKG2C+ fraction in a few donors.

This sequence was found in a man between 18 and 69 years old in good health. Sequencing was carried out using blood T cells: a sorted CD56 or NKG2C T cell subset, CD4+ or CD8+ T cells, or bulk PBMC T cells (not recorded which). The chain is built from TRBV28 and TRBJ1-3; the D call from TCRdb, TRBD1, cannot be confirmed without DNA. The CDR3 loop reads CASSPGFRDTIYF. The variable domain in full, with the rest retrieved from reference TRBV28 and TRBJ1-3, is DVKVTQSSRYLVKRTGEKVFLECVQDMDHENMFWYRQDPGLGLRLIYFSYDVKMKEKGDIPEGYSVSREKKERFSLILESASTNQTSMYLCASSPGFRDTIYFGEGSWLTVV.